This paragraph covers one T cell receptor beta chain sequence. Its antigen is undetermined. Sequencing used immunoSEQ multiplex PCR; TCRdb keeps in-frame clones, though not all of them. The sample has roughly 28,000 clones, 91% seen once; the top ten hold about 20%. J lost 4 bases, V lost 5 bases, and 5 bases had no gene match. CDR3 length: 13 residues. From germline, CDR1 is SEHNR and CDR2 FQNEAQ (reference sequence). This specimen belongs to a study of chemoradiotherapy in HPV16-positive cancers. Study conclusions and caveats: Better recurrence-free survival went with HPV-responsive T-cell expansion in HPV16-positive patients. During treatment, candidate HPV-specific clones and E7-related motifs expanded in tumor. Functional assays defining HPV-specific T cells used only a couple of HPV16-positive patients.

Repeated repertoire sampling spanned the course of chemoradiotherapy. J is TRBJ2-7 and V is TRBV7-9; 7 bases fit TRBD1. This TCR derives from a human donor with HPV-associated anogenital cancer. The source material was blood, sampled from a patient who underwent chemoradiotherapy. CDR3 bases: TGTGCCAGCAGCCTACAGGGGCAATACGAGCAGTACTTC. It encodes CASSLQGQYEQYF.